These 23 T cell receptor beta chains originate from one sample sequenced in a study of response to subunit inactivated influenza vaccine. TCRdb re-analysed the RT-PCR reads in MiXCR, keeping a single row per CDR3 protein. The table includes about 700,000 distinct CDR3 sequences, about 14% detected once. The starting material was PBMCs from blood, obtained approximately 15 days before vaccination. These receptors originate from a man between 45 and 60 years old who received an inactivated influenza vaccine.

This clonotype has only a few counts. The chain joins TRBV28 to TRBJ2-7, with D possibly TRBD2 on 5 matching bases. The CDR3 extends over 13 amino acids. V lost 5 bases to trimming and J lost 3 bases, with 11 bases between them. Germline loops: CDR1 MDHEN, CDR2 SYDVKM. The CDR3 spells CASSQGLFYEQYF. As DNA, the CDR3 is TGTGCCAGCAGTCAAGGACTTTTCTACGAGCAGTACTTC.

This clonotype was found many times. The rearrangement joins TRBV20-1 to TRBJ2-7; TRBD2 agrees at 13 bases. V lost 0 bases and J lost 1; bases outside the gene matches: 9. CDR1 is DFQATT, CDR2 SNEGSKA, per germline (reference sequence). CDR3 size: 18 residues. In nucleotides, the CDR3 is TGCAGTGCTAGAGATCTCACTAGCGGGAGGGCCAGGTCCTACGAGCAGTACTTC. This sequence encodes CSARDLTSGRARSYEQYF.

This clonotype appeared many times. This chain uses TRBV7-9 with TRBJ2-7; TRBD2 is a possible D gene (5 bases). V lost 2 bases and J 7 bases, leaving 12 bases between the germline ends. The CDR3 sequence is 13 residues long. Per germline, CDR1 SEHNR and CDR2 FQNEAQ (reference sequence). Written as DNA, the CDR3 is TGTGCCAGCAGCTTACCGGGATTTAGGGAGCAGTACTTC. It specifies CASSLPGFREQYF.

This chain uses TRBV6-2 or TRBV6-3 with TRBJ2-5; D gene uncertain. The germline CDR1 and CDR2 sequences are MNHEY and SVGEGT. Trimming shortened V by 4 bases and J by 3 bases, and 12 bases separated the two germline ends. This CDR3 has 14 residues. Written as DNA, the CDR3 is TGTGCCAGCAGTTTTCCAGACTGGGAAGAGACCCAGTACTTC. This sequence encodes CASSFPDWEETQYF.

The CDR3: CASTPGLAAQETQYF. In nucleotides, the CDR3 is TGTGCCAGTACCCCGGGACTAGCGGCCCAAGAGACCCAGTACTTC. This chain uses TRBV19 with TRBJ2-5; 11 nucleotides agree with TRBD2. CDR1 and CDR2 (germline): LNHDA, SQIVND (reference sequence). CDR3 length: 15 amino acids. With V trimmed by 7 bases and J by 1 base, 5 bases remained unmatched.

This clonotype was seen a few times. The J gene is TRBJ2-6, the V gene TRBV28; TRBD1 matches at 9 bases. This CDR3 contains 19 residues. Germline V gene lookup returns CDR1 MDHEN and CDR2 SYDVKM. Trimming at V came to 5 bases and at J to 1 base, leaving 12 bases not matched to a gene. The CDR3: CASSLLPGQGGSGANVLTF. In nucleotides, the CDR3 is TGTGCCAGCAGTCTTTTACCGGGACAGGGAGGATCTGGGGCCAACGTCCTGACTTTC.

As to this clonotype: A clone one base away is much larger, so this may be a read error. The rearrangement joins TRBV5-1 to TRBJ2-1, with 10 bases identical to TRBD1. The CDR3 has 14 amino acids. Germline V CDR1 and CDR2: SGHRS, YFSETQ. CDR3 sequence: CASCLGDRGNEQFF. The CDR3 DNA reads TGCGCCAGCTGCTTGGGGGACAGGGGCAATGAGCAGTTCTTC.

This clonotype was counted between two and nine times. Written as DNA, the CDR3 is TGTGCCAGCCGACGGGCCGGAGCGGATGAGCAGTTCTTC. Residues: CASRRAGADEQFF. V usage is TRBV6-1 and J usage is TRBJ2-1; the D gene is possibly TRBD2 (5 bases). The CDR3 extends over 13 amino acids. Germline CDR1 is MNHNS and CDR2 is SASEGT. Trimming pared 8 bases from V and 8 bases from J, leaving 16 bases between.

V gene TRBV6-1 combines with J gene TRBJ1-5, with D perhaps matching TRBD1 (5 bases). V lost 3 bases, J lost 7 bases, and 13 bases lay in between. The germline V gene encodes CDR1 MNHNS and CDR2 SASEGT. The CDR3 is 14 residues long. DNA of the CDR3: TGTGCCAGCAGTGACCCGGTGGGGCCACAGCCCCAGCATTTT. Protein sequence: CASSDPVGPQPQHF.

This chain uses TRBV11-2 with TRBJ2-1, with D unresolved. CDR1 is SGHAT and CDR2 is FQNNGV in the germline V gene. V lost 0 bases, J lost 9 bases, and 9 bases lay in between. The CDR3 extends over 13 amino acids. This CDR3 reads CASSLERISEQFF. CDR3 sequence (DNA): TGTGCCAGCAGCTTAGAGCGTATTAGTGAGCAGTTCTTC.

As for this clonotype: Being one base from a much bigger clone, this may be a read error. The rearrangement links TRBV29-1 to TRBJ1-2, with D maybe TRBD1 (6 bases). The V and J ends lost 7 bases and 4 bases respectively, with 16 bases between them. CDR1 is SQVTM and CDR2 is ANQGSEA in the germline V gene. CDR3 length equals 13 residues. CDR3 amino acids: CSALAGAVYGYTF. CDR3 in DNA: TGCAGCGCCCTAGCGGGGGCGGTCTATGGCTACACCTTC.

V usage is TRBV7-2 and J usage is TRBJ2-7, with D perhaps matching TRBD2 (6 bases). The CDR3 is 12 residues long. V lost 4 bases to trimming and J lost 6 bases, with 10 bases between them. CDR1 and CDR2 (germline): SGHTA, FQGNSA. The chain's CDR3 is CASSSGLFEQYF. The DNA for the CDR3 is TGTGCCAGCAGCTCGGGACTCTTCGAGCAGTACTTC.

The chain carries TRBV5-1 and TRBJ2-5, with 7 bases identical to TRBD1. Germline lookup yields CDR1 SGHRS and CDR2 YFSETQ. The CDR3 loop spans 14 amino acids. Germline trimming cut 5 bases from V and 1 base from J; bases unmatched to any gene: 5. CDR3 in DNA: TGCGCCAGCAGACCGGGACAGACCCAAGAGACCCAGTACTTC. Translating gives CASRPGQTQETQYF. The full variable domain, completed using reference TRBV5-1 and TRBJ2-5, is KAGVTQTPRYLIKTRGQQVTLSCSPISGHRSVSWYQQTPGQGLQFLFEYFSETQRNKGNFPGRFSGRQFSNSRSEMNVSTLELGDSALYLCASRPGQTQETQYFGPGTRLLVL.

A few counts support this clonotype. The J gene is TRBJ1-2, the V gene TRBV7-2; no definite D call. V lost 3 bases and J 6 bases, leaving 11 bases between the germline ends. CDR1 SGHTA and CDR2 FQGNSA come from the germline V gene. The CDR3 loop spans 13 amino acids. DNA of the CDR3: TGTGCCAGCAGCTTCGGCCAGGTGGATGGCTACACCTTC. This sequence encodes CASSFGQVDGYTF.

The CDR3 loop is CASTTGTGNEKLFF. CDR3 coding DNA: TGCGCCAGCACCACCGGGACAGGGAACGAAAAACTGTTTTTT. The rearrangement joins TRBV5-1 to TRBJ1-4; 9 bases are a match to TRBD1. V shed 6 bases, J shed 8 bases, and the junction held 8 bases outside the gene matches. Germline V CDR1 and CDR2: SGHRS, YFSETQ. This CDR3 region has 14 residues.

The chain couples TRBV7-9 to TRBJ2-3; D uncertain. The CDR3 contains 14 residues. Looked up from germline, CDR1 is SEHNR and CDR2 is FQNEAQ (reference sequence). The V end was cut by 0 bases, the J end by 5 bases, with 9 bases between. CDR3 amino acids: CASSLAPGEDTQYF. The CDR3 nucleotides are TGTGCCAGCAGCTTAGCCCCGGGTGAAGATACGCAGTATTTT. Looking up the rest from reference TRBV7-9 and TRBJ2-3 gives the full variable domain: DTGVSQNPRHKITKRGQNVTFRCDPISEHNRLYWYRQTLGQGPEFLTYFQNEAQLEKSRLLSDRFSAERPKGSFSTLEIQRTEQGDSAMYLCASSLAPGEDTQYFGPGTRLTVL.

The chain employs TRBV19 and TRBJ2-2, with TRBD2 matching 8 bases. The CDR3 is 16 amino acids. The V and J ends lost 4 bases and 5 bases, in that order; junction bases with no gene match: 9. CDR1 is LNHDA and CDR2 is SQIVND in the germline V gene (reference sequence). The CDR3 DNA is TGTGCCAGTAGTACCGAGCGGGAGTATTGGACCGGGGAGCTGTTTTTT. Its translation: CASSTEREYWTGELFF.

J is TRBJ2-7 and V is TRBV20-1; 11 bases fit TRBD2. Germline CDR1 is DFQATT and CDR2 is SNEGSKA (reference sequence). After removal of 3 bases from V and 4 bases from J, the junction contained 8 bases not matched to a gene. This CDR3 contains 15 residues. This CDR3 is CSARTSGTLAYEQYF. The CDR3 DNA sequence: TGCAGTGCTAGGACTAGCGGGACTTTGGCTTACGAGCAGTACTTC.

CDR3 in DNA: TGCAGTGCTAGAGGACACAGACCAGAGACCCAGTACTTC. Translated: CSARGHRPETQYF. This chain links TRBV20-1 with TRBJ2-5; D gene uncertain. The CDR3 totals 13 residues. Germline lookup yields CDR1 DFQATT and CDR2 SNEGSKA (reference sequence). The germline V and J ends were trimmed by 1 base and 4 bases, with 10 bases remaining between them.

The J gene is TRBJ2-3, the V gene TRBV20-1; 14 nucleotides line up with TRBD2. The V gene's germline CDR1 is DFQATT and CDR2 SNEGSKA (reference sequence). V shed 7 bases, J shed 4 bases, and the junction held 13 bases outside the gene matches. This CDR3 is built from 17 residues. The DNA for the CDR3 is TGCAGTGTCAGTCAGAACCCGGGACTAGCGGGGGCAGATACGCAGTATTTT. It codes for CSVSQNPGLAGADTQYF.

CDR3 bases: TGTGCCAGCGTCCGGCGGGAGGAGGAGACCCAGTACTTC. Its translation is CASVRREEETQYF. The rearrangement uses TRBV12-3 or TRBV12-4 and TRBJ2-5, with TRBD2 matching over 8 bases. This CDR3 has 13 amino acids. Losses at the gene ends were 8 bases for V and 5 bases for J; bases not matched to a gene: 7.

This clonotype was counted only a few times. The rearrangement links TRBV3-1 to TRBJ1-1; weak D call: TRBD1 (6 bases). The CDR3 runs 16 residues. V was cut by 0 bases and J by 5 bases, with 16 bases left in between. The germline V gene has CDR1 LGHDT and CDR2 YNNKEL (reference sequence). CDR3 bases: TGTGCCAGCAGCCAAGAGCGGGGGGGCATGGGAACTGAAGCTTTCTTT. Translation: CASSQERGGMGTEAFF.

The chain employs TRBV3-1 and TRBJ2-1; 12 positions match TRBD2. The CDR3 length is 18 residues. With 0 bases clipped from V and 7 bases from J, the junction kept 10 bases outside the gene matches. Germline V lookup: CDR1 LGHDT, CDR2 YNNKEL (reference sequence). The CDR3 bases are TGTGCCAGCAGCCAAGATCTTCCCGGGACTAGCGGGTTGAATGAGCAGTTCTTC. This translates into CASSQDLPGTSGLNEQFF.